The TCR beta chain under discussion was sequenced for a study of T cell clonotyping in hematopoietic cell transplantation. TCRdb keeps only in-frame clones here, not all; method: immunoSEQ multiplex PCR. The table has under 15,000 clones, more than 80% seen once. Sequencing used peripheral blood mononuclear cells. The TCR originated in a man aged 25 to 45 in good health. Some clones in this sample may be carry-over from other donors' samples.

The CDR3 spells CATSRDLQAYEQYF. CDR3 DNA sequence: TGTGCCACCAGCAGAGATTTACAGGCCTACGAGCAGTACTTC. The rearrangement uses TRBV15 and TRBJ2-7, with a tentative D call TRBD1 (5 bases). This CDR3 has 14 amino acids. The germline V gene has CDR1 LNHNV and CDR2 YYDKDF (reference sequence). The ends were cut back, 0 bases at V and 2 bases at J, with 8 bases in the middle.